Listed here are 11 T cell receptor beta chains from one sample, sequenced in a study of cytomegalovirus exposure and HLA in healthy donors. PCR amplification relied on 60 Vbeta primers (plus 13 Jbeta primers). TCRdb's copy holds only in-frame clones and misses some; the assay was immunoSEQ multiplex PCR. The table shows some 170,000 clones, with around four fifths occurring only once. The sequenced sample consisted of PBMCs. The source is a woman aged 18-29 years in good health and CMV-seronegative.

The V gene is TRBV19, the J gene TRBJ1-5; D remains ambiguous. CDR1 and CDR2 (germline): LNHDA, SQIVND (reference sequence). This CDR3 is 14 amino acids long. The ends were cut back, 10 bases at V and 0 bases at J, with 13 bases in the middle. The CDR3 DNA sequence: TGTGCCACAGATCGGGTCTCTAGCAATCAGCCCCAGCATTTT. It codes for CATDRVSSNQPQHF. The full variable domain, completed using reference TRBV19 and TRBJ1-5, is DGGITQSPKYLFRKEGQNVTLSCEQNLNHDAMYWYRQDPGQGLRLIYYSQIVNDFQKGDIAEGYSVSREKKESFPLTVTSAQKNPTAFYLCATDRVSSNQPQHFGDGTRLSIL.

This clone has just one count. The rearrangement links TRBV28 to TRBJ2-1; 7 nucleotides line up with TRBD2. V lost 3 bases and J lost 6; bases outside the gene matches: 8. The CDR3 has 15 residues. CDR1 and CDR2 from the germline V gene are MDHEN and SYDVKM. The CDR3 region is CASSLGGRAANEQFF. For the CDR3, the DNA is TGTGCCAGCAGTTTGGGAGGGAGGGCCGCCAATGAGCAGTTCTTC.

The CDR3 DNA follows: TGCGCCAGCAGCTTATCAGGGGGAGCCTATGGCTACACCTTC. Translating it yields CASSLSGGAYGYTF. V and J are TRBV5-1 and TRBJ1-2; 7 nucleotides match TRBD1. The ends lost 2 bases at V and 4 bases at J; junction bases unmatched: 5. Germline V lookup: CDR1 SGHRS, CDR2 YFSETQ. This CDR3 is 14 amino acids long.

The genes are TRBV7-3 and TRBJ2-7; 7 bases fit TRBD2. The CDR3 is made up of 13 amino acids. Trimming cost V 5 bases and J 7 bases; bases outside gene matches: 8. Germline V gives CDR1 SGHTA, CDR2 FQGTGA. CDR3 coding DNA: TGTGCCAGCAGCCCAATGCTGGGGGGGGAGCAGTACTTC. Protein: CASSPMLGGEQYF. The whole variable domain, filled in from reference TRBV7-3 and TRBJ2-7, reads GAGVSQTPSNKVTEKGKYVELRCDPISGHTALYWYRQSLGQGPEFLIYFQGTGAADDSGLPNDRFFAVRPEGSVSTLKIQRTERGDSAVYLCASSPMLGGEQYFGPGTRLTVT.

The rearrangement links TRBV10-2 to TRBJ2-6; D is unresolved. The germline gives CDR1 WSHSY, CDR2 SAAADI. The CDR3 extends over 14 amino acids. Trimming pared 4 bases from V and 0 bases from J, leaving 4 bases between. CDR3 nucleotide sequence: TGCGCCAGCAGTGGGCACTCTGGGGCCAACGTCCTGACTTTC. Protein product: CASSGHSGANVLTF.

A single count supports this clone. V and J are TRBV28 and TRBJ1-2, with 7 bases aligning to TRBD1. With 6 bases clipped from V and 2 bases from J, the junction kept 6 bases outside the gene matches. This CDR3 contains 14 residues. Germline lookup yields CDR1 MDHEN and CDR2 SYDVKM. CDR3 DNA sequence: TGTGCCAGCAGACCAGGACAGGTCAACTATGGCTACACCTTC. Translating it yields CASRPGQVNYGYTF.

The rearrangement uses TRBV7-3 and TRBJ1-1; D remains ambiguous. Germline-derived CDR1 and CDR2 are SGHTA and FQGTGA. V lost 1 base to trimming and J lost 1 base, with 7 bases between them. CDR3 length: 14 amino acids. This chain's CDR3 is CASSLSPGNTEAFF. As DNA, the CDR3 is TGTGCCAGCAGCTTAAGCCCGGGGAACACTGAAGCTTTCTTT.

J is TRBJ2-1 and V is TRBV19; 9 nucleotides line up with TRBD1. Germline CDR1 and CDR2: LNHDA and SQIVND (reference sequence). CDR3 length equals 15 residues. J lost 4 bases, V lost 7 bases, and 8 bases had no gene match. In nucleotides, the CDR3 is TGTGCCAGTACCCCAGGGGACAGGGCTTACAATGAGCAGTTCTTC. This gives the protein CASTPGDRAYNEQFF.

This sequence joins TRBV6-5 and TRBJ1-6; D gene uncertain. Between the trimmed V and J ends, which lost 6 bases and 6 bases, there was a span of 12 bases. Looked up from germline, CDR1 is MNHEY and CDR2 is SVGAGI. CDR3 size: 14 residues. The CDR3 DNA follows: TGTGCCAGCAGGAGTCGGGAAATTAATTCACCCCTCCACTTT. Amino acids: CASRSREINSPLHF.

CDR3 sequence reads: CASSRRRYGGAGDNYGYTF. CDR3 coding DNA: TGTGCCAGCAGCCGACGCAGATATGGGGGGGCAGGGGATAACTATGGCTACACCTTC. The rearrangement joins TRBV5-6 to TRBJ1-2, with TRBD1 as a possible D gene (6 bases). There are 19 residues in the CDR3. The V gene's germline CDR1 is SGHDT and CDR2 YYEEEE. Trimming stripped 4 bases from V and 1 base from J, with 26 bases between.

Regarding this clone: A read error may account for a junction end that differs from germline. This sample also contains other DNA sequences that code for the same CDR3. CDR3 bases: TGTGCTAGCAGCCCCACGGGGGACCCTACCAACAATGAGCAGTTCTTC. Protein: CASSPTGDPTNNEQFF. The chain is built from TRBV7-7 and TRBJ2-1; a possible D gene is TRBD2 (6 bases). The CDR3 is made up of 16 amino acids. Germline V gene lookup returns CDR1 SSHAT and CDR2 FNYEAQ (reference sequence).